Each of the 14 T cell receptor beta chains below was sequenced from the same sample in a study of beta chain features in type 1 diabetes. The sequenced template was cDNA made from the entire isolated RNA. Some clones are missing from TCRdb's copy, which holds only in-frame ones; the method was immunoSEQ multiplex PCR. The table records more than 150,000 clones, around 10% of them present only once. Sequences were obtained from central memory CD4+ T cells from blood. The receptors shown here come from a man aged 18 to 30 in good health.

The V gene is TRBV6-1, the J gene TRBJ1-2; 10 positions agree with TRBD1. This CDR3 contains 18 residues. Germline assignment: CDR1 MNHNS and CDR2 SASEGT. Germline trimming cut 0 bases from V and 3 bases from J; bases unmatched to any gene: 10. In DNA form, the CDR3 reads TGTGCCAGCAGTGAAGCGGACAGGGGGTACAGTGTGGACTATGGCTACACCTTC. It yields the protein CASSEADRGYSVDYGYTF.

This clone has more than one count but fewer than ten. The CDR3 protein is CASSLAGQANTIYF. In DNA form, the CDR3 reads TGTGCCAGCAGCTTGGCCGGGCAGGCGAACACCATATATTTT. The genes are TRBV5-8 and TRBJ1-3, with D hard to call. Per germline, CDR1 SGHTS and CDR2 YDEGEE. The CDR3 runs 14 residues. Trimming pared 0 bases from V and 7 bases from J, leaving 11 bases between.

This clone was counted between two and nine times. The germline gene is not matched at one end of the junction; a read error may be the cause. This chain connects TRBV28 to TRBJ2-7, with D possibly being TRBD1 (6 bases). CDR1 and CDR2 from the germline V gene are MDHEN and SYDVKM. CDR3 size: 12 residues. The CDR3 sequence is CAISLNRDEQYF. In DNA form, the CDR3 reads TGTGCCATCAGTCTCAACAGGGACGAGCAGTACTTC.

Of note for this clone: The same CDR3 also results from other DNA sequences found in this sample. This chain joins TRBV7-3 and TRBJ2-7, with unresolved D. Trimming left V 2 bases short and J 3 bases short, with 5 bases between. The germline V gene has CDR1 SGHTA and CDR2 FQGTGA. The CDR3 contains 12 residues. CDR3 coding DNA: TGTGCCAGCAGCTTAGTAGGCTACGAGCAGTACTTC. Protein: CASSLVGYEQYF. The full variable domain, rest sourced from reference TRBV7-3 and TRBJ2-7, is GAGVSQTPSNKVTEKGKYVELRCDPISGHTALYWYRQSLGQGPEFLIYFQGTGAADDSGLPNDRFFAVRPEGSVSTLKIQRTERGDSAVYLCASSLVGYEQYFGPGTRLTVT.

On this clone: Compared with germline, one end of the junction differs, possibly owing to a read error. The chain combines TRBV7-7 with TRBJ2-7; 7 bases map to TRBD2. This CDR3 is built from 13 residues. Germline loops: CDR1 SSHAT, CDR2 FNYEAQ (reference sequence). The CDR3 protein is CASSLAGTYEQYF. CDR3 in DNA: TGTGCTAGCAGCTTAGCGGGTACCTACGAGCAGTACTTC.

This clone appeared a few times. The chain uses TRBV30 and TRBJ1-6; D gene uncertain. There are 13 residues in the CDR3. V was pared by 6 bases and J by 4 bases, with 10 bases between. Germline V gene data show CDR1 as GTSNPN and CDR2 as SVGIG (reference sequence). The CDR3 DNA reads TGTGCCTGTGGACGGGGTTATAATTCACCCCTCCACTTT. Its protein is CACGRGYNSPLHF.

This clone has just a few counts. J is TRBJ1-2 and V is TRBV6-1; 9 nucleotides agree with TRBD1. The CDR3 is 16 amino acids. The germline CDR1 and CDR2 sequences are MNHNS and SASEGT. The J segment lost 8 bases and the V segment lost 4 bases, leaving 14 bases of the junction unmatched. The CDR3 loop reads CASSGTTGTGRLGYTF. The CDR3 region has the DNA TGTGCCAGCAGTGGAACCACCGGGACAGGGAGGTTGGGCTACACCTTC.

The genes are TRBV28 and TRBJ1-4; the D is unclear. The CDR3 has 11 amino acids. V was trimmed by 5 bases and J by 13 bases, leaving 11 bases between them. The germline CDR1 and CDR2 sequences are MDHEN and SYDVKM. The CDR3 DNA reads TGTGCCAGCAGTGACCCACGGAGACTGTTTTTT. Residues: CASSDPRRLFF.

V is TRBV12-5 and J is TRBJ2-1, with 10 positions matching TRBD2. This CDR3 is 15 amino acids long. J was trimmed by 8 bases and V by 3 bases; bases with no gene match: 7. From germline, CDR1 is LGHNT and CDR2 FRNRAP. This chain's CDR3 is CASGFRLAGMDEQFF. DNA of the CDR3: TGTGCTAGTGGTTTCAGACTAGCGGGCATGGATGAGCAGTTCTTC.

This clone was observed a few times. The gene calls are TRBV18 and TRBJ1-5, with unresolved D. V was trimmed by 2 bases and J by 5 bases, leaving 16 bases between them. Germline V CDR1 and CDR2: KGHSH, LQKENI. This CDR3 has 16 residues. As DNA, the CDR3 is TGTGCCAGCTCACCATCTACTCCGGGTCGGGATCAGCCCCAGCATTTT. Translated, it gives CASSPSTPGRDQPQHF.

J is TRBJ2-7 and V is TRBV27, with unresolved D. Trimming stripped 2 bases from V and 3 bases from J, with 11 bases between. The CDR3 contains 14 residues. In germline, CDR1 is MNHEY, CDR2 SMNVEV (reference sequence). DNA of the CDR3: TGTGCCAGCAGTTTAAAGGACGGATACTACGAGCAGTACTTC. Residues: CASSLKDGYYEQYF.

This clone has more than one count but fewer than ten. The chain links TRBV29-1 to TRBJ1-1; TRBD1 aligns across 12 bases. The CDR3 extends over 15 amino acids. The V gene end was trimmed by 4 bases and the J gene end by 1 base; junction bases not matched to a gene: 4. Germline V gene lookup returns CDR1 SQVTM and CDR2 ANQGSEA. CDR3 coding DNA: TGCAGCGTTGGGGGACAGGGGGCATCGAACACTGAAGCTTTCTTT. It encodes CSVGGQGASNTEAFF.

The chain joins TRBV28 to TRBJ2-7; 7 positions agree with TRBD1. The trim removed 6 bases at V and 5 bases at J, leaving 4 bases unmatched. The germline CDR1 and CDR2 sequences are MDHEN and SYDVKM. The CDR3 extends over 12 amino acids. CDR3 DNA sequence: TGTGCCAGCAGGCCGACAGGGAACGAGCAGTACTTC. Translated: CASRPTGNEQYF.

The V and J genes are TRBV29-1 and TRBJ1-1; D uncertain. V was pared by 5 bases and J by 1 base, with 11 bases between. Germline V gene lookup returns CDR1 SQVTM and CDR2 ANQGSEA. The CDR3 loop spans 13 amino acids. CDR3: CSVSGRSNTEAFF. CDR3 bases: TGCAGCGTTTCCGGACGGTCGAACACTGAAGCTTTCTTT.